This T cell receptor (beta chain) was sequenced in a study of shared clonotypes between healthy human individuals. The length of the CDR3 is 13 residues. From germline, CDR1 is MDHEN and CDR2 SYDVKM. Between the trimmed V and J ends, which lost 10 bases and 5 bases, there was a span of 15 bases. Some clones are missing from TCRdb's copy, which holds only in-frame ones; the method was immunoSEQ multiplex PCR. The data contain around 700,000 clones, about two thirds of them seen just once; the ten biggest clones take up around 1.8%. This sequence was found in a young woman in good health. The rearrangement joins TRBV28 to TRBJ2-1; a weak D match, TRBD2 (6 bases). Sequencing input: memory CD4+ T cells sorted from blood. Subset of the sample: CD45RA-negative fraction. CDR3: CAINSAGNNEQFF. In nucleotides, the CDR3 is TGTGCCATTAATTCCGCGGGAAACAATGAGCAGTTCTTC. The full variable domain, in which reference TRBV28 and TRBJ2-1 provide the parts outside the CDR3, is DVKVTQSSRYLVKRTGEKVFLECVQDMDHENMFWYRQDPGLGLRLIYFSYDVKMKEKGDIPEGYSVSREKKERFSLILESASTNQTSMYLCAINSAGNNEQFFGPGTRLTVL.